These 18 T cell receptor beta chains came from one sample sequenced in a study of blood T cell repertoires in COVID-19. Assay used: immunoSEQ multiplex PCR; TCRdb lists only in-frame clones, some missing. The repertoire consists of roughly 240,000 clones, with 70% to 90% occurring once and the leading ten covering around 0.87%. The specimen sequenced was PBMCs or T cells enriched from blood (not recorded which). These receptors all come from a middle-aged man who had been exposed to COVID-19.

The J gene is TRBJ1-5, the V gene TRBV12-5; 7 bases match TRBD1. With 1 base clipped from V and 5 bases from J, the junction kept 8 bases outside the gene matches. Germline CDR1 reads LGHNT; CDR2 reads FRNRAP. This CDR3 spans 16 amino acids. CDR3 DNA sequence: TGTGCTAGTGGTTTGGGGGGACCGACAGGGTATCAGCCCCAGCATTTT. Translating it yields CASGLGGPTGYQPQHF. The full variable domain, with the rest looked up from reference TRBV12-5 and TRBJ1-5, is DARVTQTPRHKVTEMGQEVTMRCQPILGHNTVFWYRQTMMQGLELLAYFRNRAPLDDSGMPKDRFSAEMPDATLATLKIQPSEPRDSAVYFCASGLGGPTGYQPQHFGDGTRLSIL.

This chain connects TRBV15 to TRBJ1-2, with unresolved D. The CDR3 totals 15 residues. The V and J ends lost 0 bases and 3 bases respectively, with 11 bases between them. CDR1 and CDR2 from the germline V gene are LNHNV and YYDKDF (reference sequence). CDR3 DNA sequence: TGTGCCACCAGCAGAGATTTCTGGGAGGACTATGGCTACACCTTC. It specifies CATSRDFWEDYGYTF.

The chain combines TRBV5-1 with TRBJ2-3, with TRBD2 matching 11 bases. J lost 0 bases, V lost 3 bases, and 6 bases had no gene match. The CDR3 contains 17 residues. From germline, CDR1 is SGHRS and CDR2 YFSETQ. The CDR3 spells CASSWPIAGGSTDTQYF. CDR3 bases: TGCGCCAGCAGCTGGCCTATAGCGGGGGGGAGCACAGATACGCAGTATTTT. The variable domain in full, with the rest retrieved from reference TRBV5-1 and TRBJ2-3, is KAGVTQTPRYLIKTRGQQVTLSCSPISGHRSVSWYQQTPGQGLQFLFEYFSETQRNKGNFPGRFSGRQFSNSRSEMNVSTLELGDSALYLCASSWPIAGGSTDTQYFGPGTRLTVL.

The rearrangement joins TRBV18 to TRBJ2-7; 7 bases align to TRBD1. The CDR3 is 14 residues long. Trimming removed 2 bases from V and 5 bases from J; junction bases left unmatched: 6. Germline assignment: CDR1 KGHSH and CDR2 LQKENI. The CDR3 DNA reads TGTGCCAGCTCACCATCGACAGGGACCGACGAGCAGTACTTC. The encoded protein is CASSPSTGTDEQYF.

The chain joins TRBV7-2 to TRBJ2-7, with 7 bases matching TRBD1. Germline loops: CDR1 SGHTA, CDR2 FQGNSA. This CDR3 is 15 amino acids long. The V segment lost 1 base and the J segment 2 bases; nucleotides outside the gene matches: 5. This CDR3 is CASSLGQGQPYEQYF. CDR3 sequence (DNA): TGTGCCAGCAGCTTAGGACAGGGACAGCCCTACGAGCAGTACTTC. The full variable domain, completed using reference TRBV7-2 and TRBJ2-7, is GAGVSQSPSNKVTEKGKDVELRCDPISGHTALYWYRQSLGQGLEFLIYFQGNSAPDKSGLPSDRFSAERTGGSVSTLTIQRTQQEDSAVYLCASSLGQGQPYEQYFGPGTRLTVT.

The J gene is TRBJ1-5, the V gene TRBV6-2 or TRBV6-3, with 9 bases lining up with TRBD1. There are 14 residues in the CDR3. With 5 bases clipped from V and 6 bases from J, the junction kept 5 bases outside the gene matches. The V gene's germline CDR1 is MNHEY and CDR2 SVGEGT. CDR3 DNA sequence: TGTGCCAGCAGTATCACAGGGGGCGGTCAGCCCCAGCATTTT. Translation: CASSITGGGQPQHF.

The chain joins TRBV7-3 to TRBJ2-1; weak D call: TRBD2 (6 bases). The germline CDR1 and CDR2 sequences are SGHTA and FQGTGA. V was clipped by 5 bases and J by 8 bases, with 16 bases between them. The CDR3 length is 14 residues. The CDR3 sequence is CASSEGDFGDEQFF. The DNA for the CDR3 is TGTGCCAGCAGCGAAGGGGACTTCGGGGATGAGCAGTTCTTC.

CDR3 in amino acids: CASSVDYSNQPQHF. The CDR3 region has the DNA TGTGCCAGCAGCGTAGACTATAGCAATCAGCCCCAGCATTTT. The chain carries TRBV9 and TRBJ1-5; D is unresolved. CDR3 length equals 14 residues. Germline CDR1 and CDR2: SGDLS and YYNGEE. V was shortened by 0 bases and J by 0 bases, with 4 bases between the two germline ends.

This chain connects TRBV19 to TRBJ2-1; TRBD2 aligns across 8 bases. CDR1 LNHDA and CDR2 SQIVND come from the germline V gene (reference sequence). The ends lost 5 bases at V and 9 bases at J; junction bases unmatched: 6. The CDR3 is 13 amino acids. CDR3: CASSVGLAAEQFF. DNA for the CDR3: TGTGCCAGTAGTGTCGGACTAGCTGCTGAGCAGTTCTTC.

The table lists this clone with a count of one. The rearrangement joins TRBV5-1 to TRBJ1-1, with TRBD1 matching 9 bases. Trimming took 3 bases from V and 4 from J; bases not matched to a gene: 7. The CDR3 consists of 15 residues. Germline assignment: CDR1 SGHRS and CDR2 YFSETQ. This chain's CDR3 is CASSSQGAGGTEAFF. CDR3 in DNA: TGCGCCAGCAGCTCACAGGGGGCCGGAGGCACTGAAGCTTTCTTT.

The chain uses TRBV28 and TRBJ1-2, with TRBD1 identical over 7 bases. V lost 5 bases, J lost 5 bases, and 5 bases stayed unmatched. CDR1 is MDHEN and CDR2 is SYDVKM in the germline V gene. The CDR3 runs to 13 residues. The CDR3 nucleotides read TGTGCCAGCAGTACCGGGACAGAGTATGGCTACACCTTC. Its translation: CASSTGTEYGYTF.

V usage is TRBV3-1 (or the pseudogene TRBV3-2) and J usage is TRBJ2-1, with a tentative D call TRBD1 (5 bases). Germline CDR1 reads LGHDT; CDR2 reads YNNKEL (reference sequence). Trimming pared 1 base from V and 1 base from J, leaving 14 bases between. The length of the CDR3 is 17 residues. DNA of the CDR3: TGTGCCAGCAGCCAAGTAGCAGGGATAAGGTCCTACAATGAGCAGTTCTTC. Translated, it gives CASSQVAGIRSYNEQFF.

CDR3 sequence reads: CASSLTGNPWTEAFF. The DNA for the CDR3 is TGTGCCAGCAGTTTGACGGGGAATCCTTGGACTGAAGCTTTCTTT. V and J are TRBV27 and TRBJ1-1; no firm D call. CDR1 is MNHEY, CDR2 SMNVEV, per germline (reference sequence). The CDR3 loop spans 15 amino acids. V lost 3 bases, J lost 5 bases, and 16 bases lay in between.

CDR3 protein: CASSLGGDWDTQYF. For the CDR3, the DNA is TGCGCCAGCAGCTTGGGAGGGGACTGGGATACGCAGTATTTT. The chain links TRBV5-1 to TRBJ2-3; D is possibly TRBD2 (6 bases). The germline V gene has CDR1 SGHRS and CDR2 YFSETQ. The CDR3 consists of 14 residues. V gave up 0 bases and J gave up 6 bases, with 11 bases separating them.

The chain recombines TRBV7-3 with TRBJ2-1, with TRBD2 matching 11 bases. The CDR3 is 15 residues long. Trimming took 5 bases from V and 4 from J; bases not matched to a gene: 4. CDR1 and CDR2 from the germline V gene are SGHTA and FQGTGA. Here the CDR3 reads CASSPTSGRYNEQFF. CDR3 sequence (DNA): TGTGCCAGCAGCCCCACTAGCGGGAGATACAATGAGCAGTTCTTC.

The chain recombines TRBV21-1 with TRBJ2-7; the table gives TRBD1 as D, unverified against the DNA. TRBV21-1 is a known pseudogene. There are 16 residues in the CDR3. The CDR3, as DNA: TGTGCCAGCAGCAAGAAAGACAGGGGATCGGGCTACGAGCAGTACGTC. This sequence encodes CASSKKDRGSGYEQYV.

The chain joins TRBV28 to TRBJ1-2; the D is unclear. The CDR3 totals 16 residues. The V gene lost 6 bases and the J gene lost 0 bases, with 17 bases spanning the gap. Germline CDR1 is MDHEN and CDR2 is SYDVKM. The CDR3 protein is CASSPPTTRANYGYTF. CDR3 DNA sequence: TGTGCCAGCAGCCCCCCGACGACTCGAGCTAACTATGGCTACACCTTC.

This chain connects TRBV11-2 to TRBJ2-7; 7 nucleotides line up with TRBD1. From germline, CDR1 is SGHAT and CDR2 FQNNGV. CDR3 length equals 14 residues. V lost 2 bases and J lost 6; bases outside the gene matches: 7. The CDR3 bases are TGTGCCAGCAGCTTAACCCGGGCAGGGGGCGAGCAGTACGTC. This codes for CASSLTRAGGEQYV.